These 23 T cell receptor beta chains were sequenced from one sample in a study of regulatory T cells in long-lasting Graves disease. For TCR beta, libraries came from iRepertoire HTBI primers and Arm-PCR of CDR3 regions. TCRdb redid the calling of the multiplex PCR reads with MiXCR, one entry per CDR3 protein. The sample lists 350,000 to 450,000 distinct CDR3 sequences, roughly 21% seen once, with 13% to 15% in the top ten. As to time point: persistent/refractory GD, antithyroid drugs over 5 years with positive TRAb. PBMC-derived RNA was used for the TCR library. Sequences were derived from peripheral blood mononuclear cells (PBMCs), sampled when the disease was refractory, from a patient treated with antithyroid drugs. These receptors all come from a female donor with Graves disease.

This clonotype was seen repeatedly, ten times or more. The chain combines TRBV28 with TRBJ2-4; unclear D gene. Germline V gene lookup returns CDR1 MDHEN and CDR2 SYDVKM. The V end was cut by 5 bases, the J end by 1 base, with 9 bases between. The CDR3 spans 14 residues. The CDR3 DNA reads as TGTGCCAGCAGTATAACCGGGGCCAAAAACATTCAGTACTTC. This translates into CASSITGAKNIQYF. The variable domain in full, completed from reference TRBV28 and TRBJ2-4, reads DVKVTQSSRYLVKRTGEKVFLECVQDMDHENMFWYRQDPGLGLRLIYFSYDVKMKEKGDIPEGYSVSREKKERFSLILESASTNQTSMYLCASSITGAKNIQYFGAGTRLSVL.

CDR3 protein: CSASGRSDTQYF. Written as DNA, the CDR3 is TGCAGTGCTAGCGGGAGATCAGATACGCAGTATTTT. The J gene is TRBJ2-3, the V gene TRBV20-1; a weak D match, TRBD2 (6 bases). CDR1 is DFQATT and CDR2 is SNEGSKA in the germline V gene (reference sequence). Trimming removed 3 bases from V and 4 bases from J, with 8 bases in between. The CDR3 totals 12 residues.

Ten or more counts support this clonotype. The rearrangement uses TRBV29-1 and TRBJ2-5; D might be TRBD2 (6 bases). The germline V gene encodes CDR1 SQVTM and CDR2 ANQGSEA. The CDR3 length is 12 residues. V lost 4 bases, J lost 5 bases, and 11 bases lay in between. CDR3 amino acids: CSVGGGVETQYF. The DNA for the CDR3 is TGCAGCGTTGGAGGAGGGGTCGAGACCCAGTACTTC.

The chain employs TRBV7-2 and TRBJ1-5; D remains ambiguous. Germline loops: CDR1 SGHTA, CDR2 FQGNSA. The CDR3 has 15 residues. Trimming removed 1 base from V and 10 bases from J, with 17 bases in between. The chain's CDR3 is CASSLVNQLRGPQHF. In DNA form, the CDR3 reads TGTGCCAGCAGCTTAGTGAATCAACTCCGTGGACCCCAGCATTTT.

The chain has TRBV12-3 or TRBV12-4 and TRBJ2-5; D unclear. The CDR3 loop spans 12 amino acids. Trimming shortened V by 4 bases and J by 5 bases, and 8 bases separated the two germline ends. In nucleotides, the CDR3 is TGTGCCAGCAGTTCCGACGGTGAGACCCAGTACTTC. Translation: CASSSDGETQYF.

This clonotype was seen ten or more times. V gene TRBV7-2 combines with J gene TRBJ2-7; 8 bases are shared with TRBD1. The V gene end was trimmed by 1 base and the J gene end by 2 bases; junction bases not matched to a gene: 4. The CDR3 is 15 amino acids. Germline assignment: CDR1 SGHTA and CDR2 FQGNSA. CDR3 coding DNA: TGTGCCAGCAGCTTAGAAGGACAGGGTCCCTACGAGCAGTACTTC. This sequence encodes CASSLEGQGPYEQYF. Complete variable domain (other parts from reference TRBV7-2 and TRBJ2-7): GAGVSQSPSNKVTEKGKDVELRCDPISGHTALYWYRQSLGQGLEFLIYFQGNSAPDKSGLPSDRFSAERTGGSVSTLTIQRTQQEDSAVYLCASSLEGQGPYEQYFGPGTRLTVT.

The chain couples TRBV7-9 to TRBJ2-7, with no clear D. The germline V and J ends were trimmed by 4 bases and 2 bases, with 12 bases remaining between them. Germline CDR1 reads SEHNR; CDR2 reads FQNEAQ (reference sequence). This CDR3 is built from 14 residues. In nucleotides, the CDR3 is TGTGCCAGCAGCTCCCCTGACGGAACCTACGAGCAGTACTTC. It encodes CASSSPDGTYEQYF.

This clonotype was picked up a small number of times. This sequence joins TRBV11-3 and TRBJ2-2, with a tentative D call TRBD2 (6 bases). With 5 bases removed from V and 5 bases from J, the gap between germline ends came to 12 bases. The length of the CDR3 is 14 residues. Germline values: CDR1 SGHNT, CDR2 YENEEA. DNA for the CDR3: TGTGCCAGCAGCATAGCTGGGGGGACCGGGGAGCTGTTTTTT. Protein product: CASSIAGGTGELFF.

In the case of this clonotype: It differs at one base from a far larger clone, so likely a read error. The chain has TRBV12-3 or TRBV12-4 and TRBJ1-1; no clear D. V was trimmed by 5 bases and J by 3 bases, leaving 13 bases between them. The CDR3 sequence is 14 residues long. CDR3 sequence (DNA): TGTGCCAGCAGTGAATGCCGGACTTACACTGAAGCTTTCTTT. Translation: CASSECRTYTEAFF.

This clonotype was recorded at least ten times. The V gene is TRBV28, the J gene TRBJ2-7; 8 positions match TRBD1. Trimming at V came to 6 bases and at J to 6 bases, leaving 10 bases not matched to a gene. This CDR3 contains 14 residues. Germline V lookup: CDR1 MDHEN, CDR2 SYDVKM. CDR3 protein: CASRSQGAQGEQYF. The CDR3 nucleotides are TGTGCCAGCAGATCTCAGGGGGCGCAAGGCGAGCAGTACTTC. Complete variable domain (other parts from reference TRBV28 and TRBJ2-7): DVKVTQSSRYLVKRTGEKVFLECVQDMDHENMFWYRQDPGLGLRLIYFSYDVKMKEKGDIPEGYSVSREKKERFSLILESASTNQTSMYLCASRSQGAQGEQYFGPGTRLTVT.

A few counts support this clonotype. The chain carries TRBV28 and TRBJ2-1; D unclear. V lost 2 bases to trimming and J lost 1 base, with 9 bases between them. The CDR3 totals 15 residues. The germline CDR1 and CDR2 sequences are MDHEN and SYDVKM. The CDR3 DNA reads TGTGCCAGCAGTTTAGCTACCCAATCCTACAATGAGCAGTTCTTC. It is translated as CASSLATQSYNEQFF.

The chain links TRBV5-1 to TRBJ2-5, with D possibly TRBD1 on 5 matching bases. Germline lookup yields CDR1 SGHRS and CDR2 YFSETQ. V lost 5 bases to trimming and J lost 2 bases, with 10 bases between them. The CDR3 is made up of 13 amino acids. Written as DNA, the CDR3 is TGCGCCAGCAGGTTACAGGATCAAGAGACCCAGTACTTC. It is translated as CASRLQDQETQYF.

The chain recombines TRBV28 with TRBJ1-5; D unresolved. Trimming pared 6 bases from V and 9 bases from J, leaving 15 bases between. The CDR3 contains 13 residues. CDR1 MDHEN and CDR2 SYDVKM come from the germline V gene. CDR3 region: CASSNPSSGPQHF. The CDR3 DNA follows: TGTGCCAGCAGCAATCCCTCCTCTGGGCCCCAGCATTTT.

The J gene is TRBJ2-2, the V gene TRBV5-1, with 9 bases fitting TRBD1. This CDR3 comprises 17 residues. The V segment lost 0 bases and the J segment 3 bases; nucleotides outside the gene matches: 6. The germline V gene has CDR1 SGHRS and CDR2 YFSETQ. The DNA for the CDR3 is TGCGCCAGCAGCTTGGGGCTCGGGACAGGGTACACCGGGGAGCTGTTTTTT. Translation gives CASSLGLGTGYTGELFF.

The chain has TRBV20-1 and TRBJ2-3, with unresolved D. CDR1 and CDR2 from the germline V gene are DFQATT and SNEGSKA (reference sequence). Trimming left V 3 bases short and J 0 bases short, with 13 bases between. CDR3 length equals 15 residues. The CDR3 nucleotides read TGCAGTGCTAGGGCCTGGGGATCTAGCACAGATACGCAGTATTTT. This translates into CSARAWGSSTDTQYF.

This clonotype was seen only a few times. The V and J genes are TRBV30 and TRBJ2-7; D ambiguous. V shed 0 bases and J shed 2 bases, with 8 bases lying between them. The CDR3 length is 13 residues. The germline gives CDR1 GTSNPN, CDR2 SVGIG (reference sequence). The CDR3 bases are TGTGCCTGGAGTGTGGACGGTGCCTACGAGCAGTACTTC. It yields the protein CAWSVDGAYEQYF.

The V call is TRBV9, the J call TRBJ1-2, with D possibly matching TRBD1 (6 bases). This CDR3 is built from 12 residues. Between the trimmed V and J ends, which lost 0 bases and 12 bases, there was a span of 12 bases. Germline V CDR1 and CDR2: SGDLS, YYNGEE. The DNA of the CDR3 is TGTGCCAGCAGCGTAGGTGGGGGGCCCGACACCTTC. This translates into CASSVGGGPDTF.

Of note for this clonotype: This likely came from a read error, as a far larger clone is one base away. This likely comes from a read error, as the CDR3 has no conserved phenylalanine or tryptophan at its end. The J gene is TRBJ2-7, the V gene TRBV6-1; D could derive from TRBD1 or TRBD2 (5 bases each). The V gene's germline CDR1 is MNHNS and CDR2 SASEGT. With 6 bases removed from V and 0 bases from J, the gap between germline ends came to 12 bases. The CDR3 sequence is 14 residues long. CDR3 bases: TGTGCCAGCAGGGGGCAGAGGGGCTCCTACGAGCAGTACTCC. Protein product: CASRGQRGSYEQYS.

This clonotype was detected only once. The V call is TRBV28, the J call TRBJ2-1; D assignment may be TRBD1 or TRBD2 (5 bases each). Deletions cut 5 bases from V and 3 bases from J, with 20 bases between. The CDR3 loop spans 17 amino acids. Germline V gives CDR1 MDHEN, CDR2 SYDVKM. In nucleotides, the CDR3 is TGTGCCAGCAGTGGGGTCAGGGAACGGGGCCTCTACAATGAGCAGTTCTTC. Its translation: CASSGVRERGLYNEQFF. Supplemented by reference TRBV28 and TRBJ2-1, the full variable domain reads DVKVTQSSRYLVKRTGEKVFLECVQDMDHENMFWYRQDPGLGLRLIYFSYDVKMKEKGDIPEGYSVSREKKERFSLILESASTNQTSMYLCASSGVRERGLYNEQFFGPGTRLTVL.

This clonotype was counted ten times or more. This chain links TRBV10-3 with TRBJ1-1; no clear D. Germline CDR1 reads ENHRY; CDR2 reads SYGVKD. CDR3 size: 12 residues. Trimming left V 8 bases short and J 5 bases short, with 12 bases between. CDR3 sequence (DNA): TGTGCCATCGCCGGCTCTGGGACTGAAGCTTTCTTT. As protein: CAIAGSGTEAFF.

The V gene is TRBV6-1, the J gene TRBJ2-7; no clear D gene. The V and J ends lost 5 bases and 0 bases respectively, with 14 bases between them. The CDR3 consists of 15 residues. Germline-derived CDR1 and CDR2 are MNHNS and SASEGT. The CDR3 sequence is CASSPRTDLSYEQYF. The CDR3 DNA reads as TGTGCCAGCAGTCCCCGAACGGACCTCTCCTACGAGCAGTACTTC.

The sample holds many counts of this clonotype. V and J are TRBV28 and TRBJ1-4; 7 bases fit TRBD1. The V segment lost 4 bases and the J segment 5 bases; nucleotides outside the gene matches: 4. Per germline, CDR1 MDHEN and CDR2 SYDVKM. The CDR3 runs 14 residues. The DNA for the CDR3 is TGTGCCAGCAGTTCGACAGGGACGAATGAAAAACTGTTTTTT. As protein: CASSSTGTNEKLFF.

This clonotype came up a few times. CDR3 region: CANGQTLYEQYF. CDR3 DNA: TGTGCCAACGGACAGACACTCTACGAGCAGTACTTC. The chain joins TRBV10-3 to TRBJ2-7; tentatively, D is TRBD1 (6 bases). Between the trimmed V and J ends, which lost 10 bases and 3 bases, there was a span of 13 bases. CDR1 and CDR2 (germline): ENHRY, SYGVKD. This CDR3 contains 12 residues.